A selection of T cell receptor beta chains follows, all from one sample in a study of regulatory T cells in long-lasting Graves disease. TCRdb fed the multiplex PCR reads into MiXCR, producing one record per CDR3 protein. The table records about 400,000 distinct CDR3 sequences, 15% of them present only once. The same sample was also studied in work on T cells in Graves' hyperthyroidism and ophthalmopathy.

The sample here was peripheral blood mononuclear cells (PBMCs), taken at new diagnosis, from a patient treated with antithyroid drugs. The receptors derive from a woman in her thirties or forties with Graves disease. CDR3s include the opening cysteine and the closing phenylalanine or tryptophan. A D gene is named only where the DNA matches it firmly. Size values are once, few and many counts, or a class for expanded clones, and some rows have none.

j_gene: TRBJ1-2; abundance: many; v_gene: TRBV27; d_gene: TRBD1; CDR3aa: CASRLRTGVGGYTF; CDR3nt: TGTGCCAGCAGACTCAGGACAGGAGTAGGTGGCTACACCTTC
j_gene: TRBJ2-3; abundance: many; v_gene: TRBV20-1; d_gene: NA; CDR3aa: CSATQTADTQYF; CDR3nt: TGCAGTGCTACCCAAACAGCAGATACGCAGTATTTT
j_gene: TRBJ2-5; abundance: many; v_gene: TRBV15; d_gene: NA; CDR3aa: CATSRLPRDTNQETQYF; CDR3nt: TGTGCCACCAGCAGATTGCCCCGGGACACGAACCAAGAGACCCAGTACTTC
j_gene: TRBJ1-4; abundance: many; v_gene: TRBV5-1; d_gene: NA; CDR3aa: CASSPPDRNEKLFF; CDR3nt: TGCGCCAGCAGCCCCCCCGACAGGAATGAAAAACTGTTTTTT
j_gene: TRBJ1-1; abundance: many; v_gene: TRBV11-3; d_gene: TRBD1; CDR3aa: CASSSQGPMRDTEAFF; CDR3nt: TGTGCCAGCAGCTCACAGGGGCCCATGAGGGACACTGAAGCTTTCTTT
j_gene: TRBJ1-1; abundance: few; v_gene: TRBV30; d_gene: TRBD1; CDR3aa: CAWRARGLTEAFF; CDR3nt: TGTGCCTGGAGGGCCAGGGGGCTTACTGAAGCTTTCTTT
j_gene: TRBJ2-7; abundance: many; v_gene: TRBV28; d_gene: TRBD2; CDR3aa: CASSQSGGAYEQYF; CDR3nt: TGTGCCAGCAGCCAATCGGGGGGAGCCTACGAGCAGTACTTC
j_gene: TRBJ2-3; abundance: NA; v_gene: TRBV20-1; d_gene: NA; CDR3aa: CSARVGGGSTDTQYF; CDR3nt: TGCAGTGCTAGAGTTGGGGGCGGGAGCACAGATACGCAGTATTTT
j_gene: TRBJ2-3; abundance: many; v_gene: TRBV11-2; d_gene: TRBD2; CDR3aa: CASSFRGRPTDTQYF; CDR3nt: TGTGCCAGCAGCTTCCGCGGGAGGCCTACAGATACGCAGTATTTT
j_gene: TRBJ2-1; abundance: NA; v_gene: TRBV24-1; d_gene: NA; CDR3aa: CATSDWDEQFF; CDR3nt: TGTGCCACCAGTGATTGGGATGAGCAGTTCTTC
j_gene: TRBJ1-1; abundance: NA; v_gene: TRBV25-1; d_gene: NA; CDR3aa: CASSGGMHTEAFF; CDR3nt: TGTGCCAGCAGTGGGGGGATGCACACTGAAGCTTTCTTT
j_gene: TRBJ2-3; abundance: once; v_gene: TRBV4-1; d_gene: TRBD2; CDR3aa: CASSQSRLAGVRTDTQYF; CDR3nt: TGCGCCAGCAGCCAGTCCAGACTAGCGGGAGTCCGGACAGATACGCAGTATTTT
j_gene: TRBJ2-1; abundance: many; v_gene: TRBV2; d_gene: NA; CDR3aa: CASSAETGAFYNEQFF; CDR3nt: TGTGCCAGCAGTGCTGAGACGGGAGCTTTTTACAATGAGCAGTTCTTC
j_gene: TRBJ1-5; abundance: many; v_gene: TRBV13; d_gene: NA; CDR3aa: CASSLGGTAENQPQHF; CDR3nt: TGTGCCAGCAGCTTAGGTGGGACGGCAGAGAATCAGCCCCAGCATTTT
j_gene: TRBJ1-2; abundance: few; v_gene: TRBV5-1; d_gene: NA; CDR3aa: CASSFRTEYGYTF; CDR3nt: TGCGCCAGCAGCTTTAGGACGGAATATGGCTACACCTTC
j_gene: TRBJ2-2; abundance: NA; v_gene: TRBV9; d_gene: NA; CDR3aa: CASSPGGWSGELFF; CDR3nt: TGTGCCAGCAGCCCCGGGGGTTGGTCCGGGGAGCTGTTTTTT
j_gene: TRBJ2-5; abundance: NA; v_gene: TRBV10-3; d_gene: NA; CDR3aa: CAISEFGGQETQYF; CDR3nt: TGTGCCATCAGTGAGTTCGGAGGCCAAGAGACCCAGTACTTC
j_gene: TRBJ1-6; abundance: many; v_gene: TRBV7-9; d_gene: NA; CDR3aa: CASSPRQISYNSPLHF; CDR3nt: TGTGCCAGCAGCCCGCGACAGATCTCCTATAATTCACCCCTCCACTTT
j_gene: TRBJ1-2; abundance: many; v_gene: TRBV12-3/TRBV12-4; d_gene: TRBD1; CDR3aa: CASCWGSSVDGTGYGYTF; CDR3nt: TGTGCCAGCTGCTGGGGATCCAGCGTAGACGGGACAGGTTACGGCTACACCTTC
j_gene: TRBJ2-1; abundance: NA; v_gene: TRBV29-1; d_gene: TRBD2; CDR3aa: CSVVGTSGNYEQFF; CDR3nt: TGCAGCGTTGTGGGGACTAGCGGGAACTATGAGCAGTTCTTC
j_gene: TRBJ2-7; abundance: many; v_gene: TRBV30; d_gene: TRBD2; CDR3aa: CAWRRGGSRYEQYF; CDR3nt: TGTGCCTGGAGGAGGGGCGGGAGTCGCTACGAGCAGTACTTC
j_gene: TRBJ2-5; abundance: many; v_gene: TRBV2; d_gene: NA; CDR3aa: CASSDVGRETQYF; CDR3nt: TGTGCCAGCAGTGATGTGGGGAGGGAGACCCAGTACTTC
j_gene: TRBJ2-2; abundance: many; v_gene: TRBV11-3; d_gene: TRBD2; CDR3aa: CASSNRLAGDTGELFF; CDR3nt: TGTGCCAGCAGCAACAGACTAGCGGGAGACACCGGGGAGCTGTTTTTT
j_gene: TRBJ2-5; abundance: few; v_gene: TRBV4-1; d_gene: TRBD2; CDR3aa: CASSQVPTGGQETQYF; CDR3nt: TGCGCCAGCAGCCAAGTCCCCACGGGGGGACAAGAGACCCAGTACTTC
j_gene: TRBJ2-3; abundance: NA; v_gene: TRBV28; d_gene: TRBD1; CDR3aa: CASSIQGALRDAQYF; CDR3nt: TGTGCCAGCAGTATCCAGGGGGCTTTGAGAGATGCGCAGTATTTT
j_gene: TRBJ2-1; abundance: many; v_gene: TRBV30; d_gene: NA; CDR3aa: CAWSLAHYNEQFF; CDR3nt: TGTGCCTGGAGTCTGGCGCACTACAATGAGCAGTTCTTC
j_gene: TRBJ2-1; abundance: many; v_gene: TRBV27; d_gene: TRBD2; CDR3aa: CASSPWGGNEQFF; CDR3nt: TGTGCCAGCAGTCCTTGGGGGGGCAATGAGCAGTTCTTC
j_gene: TRBJ2-1; abundance: many; v_gene: TRBV11-2; d_gene: TRBD2; CDR3aa: CASSHRSREGRNEQFF; CDR3nt: TGTGCCAGCAGCCATCGATCGCGGGAGGGCCGTAATGAGCAGTTCTTC
j_gene: TRBJ2-5; abundance: few; v_gene: TRBV10-2; d_gene: TRBD1; CDR3aa: CATDTAGQGEETQYF; CDR3nt: TGCGCCACAGATACAGCGGGACAGGGGGAAGAGACCCAGTACTTC
j_gene: TRBJ2-7; abundance: few; v_gene: TRBV29-1; d_gene: NA; CDR3aa: CSVAQGGYEQYF; CDR3nt: TGCAGCGTTGCACAGGGTGGGTACGAGCAGTACTTC
j_gene: TRBJ2-1; abundance: many; v_gene: TRBV20-1; d_gene: TRBD2; CDR3aa: CSAADSGRANEQFF; CDR3nt: TGCAGCGCCGCAGATAGCGGGAGGGCCAATGAGCAGTTCTTC
j_gene: TRBJ2-1; abundance: many; v_gene: TRBV10-3; d_gene: NA; CDR3aa: CAAEGDYNEQFF; CDR3nt: TGTGCCGCTGAGGGGGACTACAATGAGCAGTTCTTC
j_gene: TRBJ2-7; abundance: few; v_gene: TRBV29-1; d_gene: NA; CDR3aa: CSVVAVGGQYF; CDR3nt: TGCAGCGTTGTAGCAGTTGGTGGGCAGTACTTC
j_gene: TRBJ1-1; abundance: NA; v_gene: TRBV2; d_gene: NA; CDR3aa: CASSEEGGGTVEAFF; CDR3nt: TGTGCCAGCAGTGAAGAAGGCGGCGGGACGGTTGAAGCTTTCTTT
j_gene: TRBJ2-1; abundance: NA; v_gene: TRBV19; d_gene: NA; CDR3aa: CASMGSYNEQFF; CDR3nt: TGTGCCAGTATGGGGTCCTACAATGAGCAGTTCTTC
j_gene: TRBJ1-1; abundance: many; v_gene: TRBV7-8; d_gene: NA; CDR3aa: CASTLQVAVTEAFF; CDR3nt: TGTGCCAGCACCCTCCAAGTGGCAGTTACTGAAGCTTTCTTT
j_gene: TRBJ2-1; abundance: NA; v_gene: TRBV7-9; d_gene: NA; CDR3aa: CASSLVLYEQFF; CDR3nt: TGTGCCAGCAGCTTAGTCCTTTATGAGCAGTTCTTC
j_gene: TRBJ1-2; abundance: many; v_gene: TRBV28; d_gene: TRBD1; CDR3aa: CASSLYRRQGADGYTF; CDR3nt: TGTGCCAGCAGTTTATACCGACGACAGGGGGCGGATGGCTACACCTTC
j_gene: TRBJ2-5; abundance: NA; v_gene: TRBV19; d_gene: NA; CDR3aa: CASSVGVARRRETQYF; CDR3nt: TGTGCCAGTAGTGTGGGGGTAGCTAGGCGGCGGGAGACCCAGTACTTC
j_gene: TRBJ1-6; abundance: many; v_gene: TRBV5-1; d_gene: NA; CDR3aa: CASSWDSASNSPLHF; CDR3nt: TGCGCCAGCAGTTGGGATAGCGCTTCTAATTCACCCCTCCACTTT
j_gene: TRBJ2-3; abundance: NA; v_gene: TRBV14; d_gene: TRBD1; CDR3aa: CASSQGTGGIDTQYF; CDR3nt: TGTGCCAGCAGCCAAGGGACAGGGGGCATAGATACGCAGTATTTT
j_gene: TRBJ1-3; abundance: many; v_gene: TRBV11-2; d_gene: NA; CDR3aa: CASSLARGIRSGNTIYF; CDR3nt: TGTGCCAGCAGCTTAGCGCGGGGTATACGCTCTGGAAACACCATATATTTT
j_gene: TRBJ2-7; abundance: many; v_gene: TRBV18; d_gene: TRBD1; CDR3aa: CASSPLTGEHEQYF; CDR3nt: TGTGCCAGCTCACCGCTAACAGGGGAGCACGAGCAGTACTTC
j_gene: TRBJ2-7; abundance: many; v_gene: TRBV12-3/TRBV12-4; d_gene: NA; CDR3aa: CASRKGSRLESYEQYF; CDR3nt: TGTGCCAGCAGAAAAGGATCACGACTAGAGTCCTACGAGCAGTACTTC
j_gene: TRBJ2-1; abundance: NA; v_gene: TRBV7-2; d_gene: TRBD2; CDR3aa: CASSPLRAGGTLNEQFF; CDR3nt: TGTGCCAGCAGCCCCTTGCGAGCGGGAGGGACTCTCAATGAGCAGTTCTTC
j_gene: TRBJ2-3; abundance: many; v_gene: TRBV7-2; d_gene: TRBD2; CDR3aa: CASSLVPREASDTQYF; CDR3nt: TGTGCCAGCAGCTTAGTTCCGCGGGAGGCGTCAGATACGCAGTATTTT
j_gene: TRBJ2-3; abundance: many; v_gene: TRBV24-1; d_gene: NA; CDR3aa: CATSVAGNTDTQYF; CDR3nt: TGTGCCACCAGTGTTGCGGGGAACACAGATACGCAGTATTTT
j_gene: TRBJ2-1; abundance: NA; v_gene: TRBV27; d_gene: NA; CDR3aa: CASSLSSYDEQFF; CDR3nt: TGTGCCAGCAGTTTATCTTCCTACGATGAGCAGTTCTTC
j_gene: TRBJ2-1; abundance: many; v_gene: TRBV2; d_gene: TRBD2; CDR3aa: CASSDPAGSLYNEQFF; CDR3nt: TGTGCCAGCAGTGACCCAGCGGGATCGCTGTACAATGAGCAGTTCTTC
j_gene: TRBJ2-1; abundance: many; v_gene: TRBV11-2; d_gene: NA; CDR3aa: CASRSSGSYNEQFF; CDR3nt: TGTGCCAGCAGAAGTAGCGGATCTTACAATGAGCAGTTCTTC
j_gene: TRBJ2-7; abundance: few; v_gene: TRBV7-9; d_gene: NA; CDR3aa: CASSSLGQSTYEQYF; CDR3nt: TGTGCCAGCAGCTCCCTCGGACAGAGCACCTACGAGCAGTACTTC
j_gene: TRBJ1-2; abundance: many; v_gene: TRBV2; d_gene: TRBD1; CDR3aa: CASSEVWDRVTLGGYTF; CDR3nt: TGTGCCAGCAGTGAAGTTTGGGACAGGGTGACCCTCGGGGGCTACACCTTC
j_gene: TRBJ2-3; abundance: many; v_gene: TRBV28; d_gene: NA; CDR3aa: CASSPQGVNTQYF; CDR3nt: TGTGCCAGCAGTCCCCAGGGTGTAAATACGCAGTATTTT
j_gene: TRBJ1-5; abundance: many; v_gene: TRBV28; d_gene: NA; CDR3aa: CASNLRDQPQHF; CDR3nt: TGTGCCAGCAACTTGAGGGATCAGCCCCAGCATTTT
j_gene: TRBJ2-1; abundance: many; v_gene: TRBV15; d_gene: NA; CDR3aa: CATRQGGRNEQFF; CDR3nt: TGTGCCACCAGACAGGGAGGGCGCAATGAGCAGTTCTTC
j_gene: TRBJ2-1; abundance: NA; v_gene: TRBV5-1; d_gene: TRBD2; CDR3aa: CASSLGGLVMYNEQFF; CDR3nt: TGCGCCAGCAGCTTGGGGGGACTAGTTATGTATAATGAGCAGTTCTTC
j_gene: TRBJ2-7; abundance: many; v_gene: TRBV11-2; d_gene: NA; CDR3aa: CASSSHWDPYEQYF; CDR3nt: TGTGCCAGCAGCTCCCATTGGGATCCCTACGAGCAGTACTTC
j_gene: TRBJ1-1; abundance: NA; v_gene: TRBV18; d_gene: NA; CDR3aa: CASSQTEENTEAFF; CDR3nt: TGTGCCAGCTCACAAACGGAAGAGAACACTGAAGCTTTCTTT
j_gene: TRBJ1-1; abundance: NA; v_gene: TRBV5-1; d_gene: NA; CDR3aa: CASSLTFLNTEAFF; CDR3nt: TGCGCCAGCAGCTTAACATTCTTGAACACTGAAGCTTTCTTT